Following are 25 T cell receptor beta chains from one sample sequenced in a study of T cell responses to AZD1222 COVID-19 vaccine. TCRdb's copy holds only in-frame clones and misses some; the assay was immunoSEQ multiplex PCR. The sample shows under 150,000 clones, roughly nine tenths of them seen only once. This specimen consisted of peripheral blood, obtained on day 0 of AZD1222 vaccination. These receptors were collected from an adult in good health.

This clone occurred a few times. The chain employs TRBV6-4 and TRBJ2-7, with a tentative D call TRBD1 (7 bases). The CDR3 loop spans 15 amino acids. Germline CDR1 is MRHNA and CDR2 is SNTAGT. V was cut by 2 bases and J by 1 base, with 12 bases left in between. CDR3 nucleotides: TGTGCCAGCAGTGACGAGGCAGGGGGGTCCTACGAGCAGTACTTC. It is translated as CASSDEAGGSYEQYF.

This chain links TRBV28 with TRBJ1-1; D is uncertain. CDR3 length: 11 residues. Germline CDR1 and CDR2: MDHEN and SYDVKM. Trimming pared 8 bases from V and 7 bases from J, leaving 11 bases between. The CDR3 spells CASRKRSEAFF. The CDR3 DNA is TGTGCCAGCCGGAAACGAAGTGAAGCTTTCTTT.

A few counts support this clone. The CDR3 sequence: CASSPGQSPYEQYF. Written as DNA, the CDR3 is TGCGCCAGCAGTCCAGGACAGTCCCCCTACGAGCAGTACTTC. The chain employs TRBV5-1 and TRBJ2-7; D possibly corresponds to TRBD1 (6 bases). Germline V CDR1 and CDR2: SGHRS, YFSETQ. Trimming removed 5 bases at V and 2 bases at J, with 14 bases between. This CDR3 contains 14 residues.

This clone has a handful of counts. This chain uses TRBV9 with TRBJ1-1; TRBD1 might be the D (5 bases). Trimming stripped 4 bases from V and 5 bases from J, with 18 bases between. CDR1 is SGDLS, CDR2 YYNGEE, per germline. The CDR3 contains 15 residues. CDR3: CASSSHGTLGTEAFF. CDR3 DNA sequence: TGTGCCAGCAGCTCCCACGGGACGCTGGGGACTGAAGCTTTCTTT.

J is TRBJ1-1 and V is TRBV24-1; tentatively, D is TRBD1 (5 bases). Trimming pared 6 bases from V and 6 bases from J, leaving 7 bases between. Germline-derived CDR1 and CDR2 are KGHDR and SFDVKD. The CDR3 has 11 residues. As DNA, the CDR3 is TGTGCCACCAGTCGGGGGGCTGAAGCTTTCTTT. Translated, it gives CATSRGAEAFF.

This clone was seen just once. The rearrangement joins TRBV16 to TRBJ2-6; D is ambiguous. There are 14 residues in the CDR3. Germline V lookup: CDR1 KGHSY, CDR2 FQNENV. V was pared by 0 bases and J by 4 bases, with 4 bases between. The CDR3 DNA sequence: TGTGCCAGCAGCCAATCCGCGGGGGCCAACGTCCTGACTTTC. Protein product: CASSQSAGANVLTF.

The rearrangement uses TRBV9 and TRBJ2-7; no clear D. Trimming shortened V by 0 bases and J by 5 bases, and 12 bases separated the two germline ends. In germline, CDR1 is SGDLS, CDR2 YYNGEE. The CDR3 runs to 14 residues. The CDR3 here is CASSVGVEGNEQYF. CDR3 DNA: TGTGCCAGCAGCGTAGGGGTGGAAGGAAACGAGCAGTACTTC.

This chain joins TRBV24-1 and TRBJ2-2; D possibly uses TRBD1 or TRBD2 (5 bases each). Germline values: CDR1 KGHDR, CDR2 SFDVKD. Trimming removed 7 bases at V and 4 bases at J, with 12 bases between. The CDR3 covers 14 residues. As DNA, the CDR3 is TGTGCCACCAGCGGGACCGATCGCACCGGGGAGCTGTTTTTT. Encoded protein: CATSGTDRTGELFF.

The genes are TRBV28 and TRBJ2-3; D is uncertain. The CDR3 is 13 residues long. Germline values: CDR1 MDHEN, CDR2 SYDVKM. Trimming left V 4 bases short and J 3 bases short, with 8 bases between. The CDR3 coding sequence is TGTGCCAGCAGTTCGGGTTCGACAGATACGCAGTATTTT. Translating it yields CASSSGSTDTQYF.

The chain is built from TRBV19 and TRBJ1-4, with D tentatively TRBD1 (5 bases). V was pared by 10 bases and J by 9 bases, with 21 bases between. The germline V gene encodes CDR1 LNHDA and CDR2 SQIVND (reference sequence). CDR3 size: 14 residues. The DNA for the CDR3 is TGTGCCACCCTCCGGGACCCTTCATCGCAAAAACTGTTTTTT. Its protein product is CATLRDPSSQKLFF. Variable domain in full (rest from reference TRBV19 and TRBJ1-4): DGGITQSPKYLFRKEGQNVTLSCEQNLNHDAMYWYRQDPGQGLRLIYYSQIVNDFQKGDIAEGYSVSREKKESFPLTVTSAQKNPTAFYLCATLRDPSSQKLFFGSGTQLSVL.

This clone was detected only a few times. The rearrangement uses TRBV10-3 and TRBJ2-7, with a weak D call TRBD1 (6 bases). Looked up from germline, CDR1 is ENHRY and CDR2 is SYGVKD. This CDR3 is built from 15 residues. V was shortened by 6 bases and J by 5 bases, with 20 bases between the two germline ends. DNA of the CDR3: TGTGCCATCAGCAACCTATTTCTAGGGGGAAACGAGCAGTACTTC. Its protein product is CAISNLFLGGNEQYF.

This rearrangement joins TRBV5-4 to TRBJ2-5; no definite D call. V dropped 0 bases and J dropped 5 bases, with 5 bases sitting between them. The V gene's germline CDR1 is SGHNT and CDR2 YYREEE (reference sequence). The CDR3 sequence is 12 residues long. The CDR3 protein is CASSLVGETQYF. Here the CDR3 DNA reads TGTGCCAGCAGCTTGGTTGGGGAGACCCAGTACTTC.

The chain joins TRBV29-1 to TRBJ2-1; 7 bases are a match to TRBD2. Germline V CDR1 and CDR2: SQVTM, ANQGSEA. The V and J ends lost 0 bases and 8 bases, in that order; junction bases with no gene match: 10. There are 15 residues in the CDR3. Written as DNA, the CDR3 is TGCAGCGTTGAAGAACGGAGACTAGCTAGCCATGAGCAGTTCTTC. This gives the protein CSVEERRLASHEQFF.

This clone was detected once. This sequence joins TRBV7-9 and TRBJ2-1, with TRBD2 matching over 12 bases. Germline CDR1 and CDR2: SEHNR and FQNEAQ (reference sequence). Trimming cost V 4 bases and J 5 bases; bases outside gene matches: 3. The CDR3 runs 15 residues. As DNA, the CDR3 is TGTGCCAGCAGCTCTAGCGGGAGGGGACACAATGAGCAGTTCTTC. It yields the protein CASSSSGRGHNEQFF.

V gene TRBV7-3 combines with J gene TRBJ2-2; D is undetermined. This CDR3 is built from 12 residues. V shed 5 bases and J shed 4 bases, with 5 bases lying between them. The germline V gene has CDR1 SGHTA and CDR2 FQGTGA. Written as DNA, the CDR3 is TGTGCCAGCAGCAAGAGCACCGGGGAGCTGTTTTTT. Encoded protein: CASSKSTGELFF.

The chain links TRBV20-1 to TRBJ2-4; D call uncertain. The germline CDR1 and CDR2 sequences are DFQATT and SNEGSKA (reference sequence). This CDR3 is built from 11 residues. Trimming pared 2 bases from V and 6 bases from J, leaving 5 bases between. The CDR3 spells CSARIGNIQYF. CDR3 in DNA: TGCAGTGCTAGAATAGGAAACATTCAGTACTTC.

The gene calls are TRBV18 and TRBJ1-1; 11 nucleotides agree with TRBD1. The germline CDR1 and CDR2 sequences are KGHSH and LQKENI. Unmatched junction bases numbered 2, after V lost 4 bases and J lost 4 bases. This CDR3 has 14 residues. DNA for the CDR3: TGTGCCAGCTCACTGGGACAGGGGGTCACTGAAGCTTTCTTT. This codes for CASSLGQGVTEAFF.

The chain uses TRBV19 and TRBJ1-2, with D uncertain. The CDR3 is made up of 12 amino acids. V was cut by 1 base and J by 8 bases, with 8 bases left in between. CDR1 and CDR2 (germline): LNHDA, SQIVND (reference sequence). The CDR3 loop reads CASSIGVGGYTF. The DNA for the CDR3 is TGTGCCAGTAGTATAGGAGTTGGAGGCTACACCTTC.

This chain uses TRBV7-9 with TRBJ1-6; TRBD1 is a possible D gene (6 bases). V was shortened by 3 bases and J by 10 bases, with 16 bases between the two germline ends. There are 15 residues in the CDR3. Germline V gene sequence: CDR1 SEHNR, CDR2 FQNEAQ (reference sequence). CDR3 bases: TGTGCCAGCAGCTTCAGTACCGGGACAAACTCACCCCTCCACTTT. It specifies CASSFSTGTNSPLHF.

This chain uses TRBV18 with TRBJ1-2; possibly TRBD1 for D (5 bases). Germline V gene data show CDR1 as KGHSH and CDR2 as LQKENI. V lost 5 bases, J lost 2 bases, and 9 bases lay in between. The CDR3 totals 13 residues. CDR3 loop: CASSSQGNYGYTF. The CDR3 DNA sequence: TGTGCCAGCTCATCCCAGGGAAACTATGGCTACACCTTC.

This clone was recorded once. The J gene is TRBJ2-7, the V gene TRBV5-1, with D possibly matching TRBD2 (5 bases). Germline lookup yields CDR1 SGHRS and CDR2 YFSETQ. The CDR3 consists of 11 residues. The V end was cut by 5 bases, the J end by 2 bases, with 5 bases between. In nucleotides, the CDR3 is TGCGCCAGCAGGGGAGCCTACGAGCAGTACTTC. As protein: CASRGAYEQYF.

The CDR3 sequence: CASSPTGQAYEQYF. The DNA of the CDR3 is TGTGCCAGCAGCCCCACGGGACAGGCCTACGAGCAGTACTTC. The chain joins TRBV5-4 to TRBJ2-7; 8 positions agree with TRBD1. The germline V gene has CDR1 SGHNT and CDR2 YYREEE (reference sequence). The CDR3 extends over 14 amino acids. With 4 bases clipped from V and 2 bases from J, the junction kept 5 bases outside the gene matches.

This clone has only a few counts. The gene calls are TRBV12-3 or TRBV12-4 and TRBJ1-1, with D possibly matching TRBD1 (5 bases). This CDR3 comprises 13 residues. V lost 7 bases and J lost 11, with 20 bases in between. The CDR3 DNA is TGTGCCAGCACCACGGGGACCCGAGTAATGGCTTTCTTT. Its translation: CASTTGTRVMAFF.

V usage is TRBV29-1 and J usage is TRBJ1-1, with unresolved D. CDR3 size: 13 residues. V lost 7 bases and J lost 0, with 12 bases in between. CDR1 is SQVTM, CDR2 ANQGSEA, per germline. CDR3 sequence: CSAKRVVNTEAFF. Here the CDR3 DNA reads TGCAGCGCCAAGCGGGTGGTGAACACTGAAGCTTTCTTT.

This chain joins TRBV5-1 and TRBJ2-1, with 8 bases aligning to TRBD1. CDR1 is SGHRS and CDR2 is YFSETQ in the germline V gene. Trimming cost V 2 bases and J 1 base; bases outside gene matches: 2. The CDR3 is made up of 15 amino acids. The CDR3 sequence: CASSFQGASYNEQFF. CDR3 coding DNA: TGCGCCAGCAGCTTCCAGGGGGCTTCCTACAATGAGCAGTTCTTC.